This TCR beta chain was recorded in a study of shared clonotypes between healthy human individuals. The protocol was immunoSEQ multiplex PCR, while the TCRdb copy is restricted to in-frame clones and leaves out a portion. The sample lists more than 400,000 clones, almost 80% occurring once. For this clone: Its antigen is unidentified.

Study findings and constraints: Deeper or shallower sequencing was expected to change how clonotypes are shared among donors.

This clonotype was sampled from a middle-aged woman in good health. Some clones in this sample may be carry-over from other donors' samples. The sequenced material came from PBMCs.

The CDR3 reads CASILAGGLSYNEQFF. The CDR3 coding sequence is TGTGCCAGCATACTAGCGGGTGGTCTCTCCTACAATGAGCAGTTCTTC. V gene TRBV5-5 combines with J gene TRBJ2-1; 9 bases are a match to TRBD2. The CDR3 contains 16 residues. The germline gives CDR1 SGHKS, CDR2 YYEKEE (reference sequence). J lost 0 bases, V lost 6 bases, and 7 bases had no gene match.